Detailed here is one T cell receptor (beta chain). Its antigen is as yet unknown. This CDR3 has 15 amino acids. Trimming removed 6 bases from V and 0 bases from J, with 12 bases in between. Germline CDR1 MNHNS, CDR2 SASEGT. This specimen comes from a study of cytomegalovirus exposure and HLA in healthy donors. On the study more broadly: The study's early data release held 80 million to 95 million unique TCRs from HLA-typed donors.

The PCR employed 60 Vbeta primers together with 13 Jbeta primers. Method: immunoSEQ multiplex PCR; TCRdb's copy keeps in-frame clones and lacks some. Among about 55,000 clones listed, roughly 77% were seen once. Study-level points and caveats: An Asian-associated ancestry cluster reportedly showed fewer N-insertions than the approximately 700-donor mean in a later analysis. A later analysis linked a missense variant in DCLRE1C to the trimming of TCR beta V and J genes. Presence/absence analyses assumed roughly uniform sequencing depth across donors.

The V call is TRBV6-1, the J call TRBJ1-5; possible D gene TRBD1, 5 bases. The sample comprised PBMCs. The sequence derives from a female donor in good health and CMV-seronegative. This chain's CDR3 is CASRGGSPSNQPQHF. Written as DNA, the CDR3 is TGTGCCAGCAGGGGGGGGAGCCCTAGCAATCAGCCCCAGCATTTT.